This T cell receptor (beta chain) was found in a study of vaccination and CD4 T cells after COVID-19. Comment on this clonotype: Its antigen remains unidentified.

The Oncomine TCR Beta short-read assay generated sequence data from the DNA of cultured CD4+ T cells. TCRdb fed the PCR reads into MiXCR, producing one record per CDR3 protein. The profile shows about 6,900 distinct CDR3 sequences, roughly 23% of them singletons. Treatment meaning: roughly 10-day PBMC culture with coronavirus spike peptide pools or control peptides (ViraFEST assay). During the years 2011-2018, before the COVID-19 pandemic, the unexposed donor's CD4+ T cells were collected. CDR1 is GTSNPN, CDR2 SVGIG, per germline (reference sequence). CDR3 length: 14 residues. V gave up 1 base and J gave up 7 bases; unmatched junction bases: 6.

This receptor was identified in a human donor in good health. The sample was CD4+ T cells from blood, cultured in vitro. The chain joins TRBV30 to TRBJ1-5; 8 bases fit TRBD1. This chain's CDR3 is CAWSEGAGGQPQHF. CDR3 DNA sequence: TGTGCCTGGAGTGAGGGGGCAGGGGGCCAGCCCCAGCATTTT.